A single sample is the source of the 21 T cell receptor beta chains below, sequenced in a study of T cells in Graves' hyperthyroidism and ophthalmopathy (dated by TCRdb to between 2018 and 2021). The library relied on multiplex PCR. The run used an Illumina HiSeq 2000. The TCR beta CDR3 regions were amplified from the RNA transcripts. The TCR CDR3 was subjected to a first round of RT-PCR using the HTBI primer set and the Qiagen OneStep RT-PCR kit. TCRdb reworked the public reads: Q25 trimming with fastp, MiXCR clone assembly, productive beta chains retained. Rows matching on CDR3 protein sequence are summarized as one entry with the most common DNA and genes. The sample table holds about 610,000 distinct CDR3 sequences, of which about half were seen once. About 8.3% of the sample is in the top ten clones. Sequencing input: peripheral blood or thyroid tissue (not recorded which). All receptors derive from a woman younger than 35 with Graves' hyperthyroidism.

The table lists this clonotype with many counts. The CDR3 DNA is TGTGCTAGTGGTTCCGCCTCCGGGACAGTTTCCTACGAGCAGTACTTC. Translated: CASGSASGTVSYEQYF. The rearrangement uses TRBV12-5 and TRBJ2-7; 7 nucleotides agree with TRBD1. The length of the CDR3 is 16 residues. CDR1 LGHNT and CDR2 FRNRAP come from the germline V gene. V trimming: 4 bases; J trimming: 1 base; junction bases outside the gene matches: 10.

This clonotype has a count of ten or more. The chain employs TRBV12-3 or TRBV12-4 and TRBJ1-2; D gene ambiguous. This CDR3 has 11 amino acids. Deletions cut 5 bases from V and 8 bases from J, with 9 bases between. The CDR3 reads CASSLVRGYTF. CDR3 coding DNA: TGTGCCAGCAGTCTTGTTAGGGGCTACACCTTC.

This chain joins TRBV20-1 and TRBJ2-1; 8 nucleotides match TRBD2. Looked up from germline, CDR1 is DFQATT and CDR2 is SNEGSKA (reference sequence). Trimming took 4 bases from V and 6 from J; bases not matched to a gene: 8. The CDR3 has 14 residues. This CDR3 reads CSAISGTEVNEQFF. The CDR3 DNA is TGCAGTGCTATTAGCGGGACCGAAGTCAATGAGCAGTTCTTC.

This clonotype has only a few counts. This sequence joins TRBV20-1 and TRBJ2-7; tentatively, D is TRBD2 (6 bases). Trimming cost V 1 base and J 7 bases, with 8 bases left between them. Germline-derived CDR1 and CDR2 are DFQATT and SNEGSKA (reference sequence). CDR3 length: 11 residues. CDR3 protein: CSARVGGEQYF. In nucleotides, the CDR3 is TGCAGTGCTAGAGTGGGGGGTGAGCAGTACTTC.

This clonotype was recorded at least ten times. This chain joins TRBV29-1 and TRBJ2-7, with TRBD1 identical over 10 bases. Germline CDR1 SQVTM, CDR2 ANQGSEA. This CDR3 has 12 amino acids. V shed 6 bases, J shed 5 bases, and the junction held 4 bases outside the gene matches. CDR3 sequence (DNA): TGCAGCGTAGGACAGGGGGGCGACGAGCAGTACTTC. It codes for CSVGQGGDEQYF.

The sample holds many counts of this clonotype. The gene calls are TRBV4-1 and TRBJ1-5, with a possible D match to TRBD1 (6 bases). This CDR3 has 15 residues. Germline CDR1 and CDR2: MGHRA and YSYEKL. V was pared by 1 base and J by 3 bases, with 10 bases between. This CDR3 reads CASSQGTGHNQPQHF. The CDR3 coding sequence is TGCGCCAGCAGCCAAGGAACAGGGCACAATCAGCCCCAGCATTTT.

This clonotype was seen ten or more times. The chain employs TRBV25-1 and TRBJ1-3, with a possible D match to TRBD1 (5 bases). Between the trimmed V and J ends, which lost 3 bases and 7 bases, there was a span of 7 bases. The CDR3 extends over 12 amino acids. Germline values: CDR1 MGHDK, CDR2 SYGVNS. The CDR3 protein is CASSDGGNTIYF. CDR3 DNA sequence: TGTGCCAGCAGTGACGGGGGGAACACCATATATTTT. The full variable domain, in which reference TRBV25-1 and TRBJ1-3 provide the parts outside the CDR3, is EADIYQTPRYLVIGTGKKITLECSQTMGHDKMYWYQQDPGMELHLIHYSYGVNSTEKGDLSSESTVSRIRTEHFPLTLESARPSHTSQYLCASSDGGNTIYFGEGSWLTVV.

The rearrangement uses TRBV2 and TRBJ1-5; D unclear. Trimming cost V 4 bases and J 0 bases, with 7 bases left between them. Germline V CDR1 and CDR2: SNHLY, FYNNEI. This CDR3 has 14 residues. The CDR3 nucleotides read TGTGCCAGCAGTGCCATATCTAGCAATCAGCCCCAGCATTTT. It translates to CASSAISSNQPQHF.

Note on this clonotype: This may be a read error: a much more frequent sequence differs by one nucleotide. The chain employs TRBV2 and TRBJ2-3; the D call may be TRBD1 or TRBD2 (5 bases each). Germline CDR1 is SNHLY and CDR2 is FYNNEI. There are 14 residues in the CDR3. CDR3: CAGDPGPVTDTRYF. The CDR3 nucleotides are TGTGCCGGGGACCCCGGACCCGTCACAGATACGCGGTATTTT.

The CDR3 DNA reads TGTGCCAGCAGCCTTCAGGGGTACAGCTATGGCTACACCTTC. This translates into CASSLQGYSYGYTF. The chain links TRBV7-3 to TRBJ2-5; D is perhaps TRBD1 (6 bases). The DNA matches TRBJ1-2 better at its end, which makes the J call doubtful. Germline V lookup: CDR1 SGHTA, CDR2 FQGTGA. This CDR3 spans 14 amino acids.

This chain connects TRBV15 to TRBJ1-2; D unclear. Germline V gene sequence: CDR1 LNHNV, CDR2 YYDKDF (reference sequence). This CDR3 spans 16 amino acids. V shed 3 bases and J shed 1 base, with 15 bases lying between them. This CDR3 reads CATSSLASGLNYGYTF. The DNA for the CDR3 is TGTGCCACCAGCAGCTTGGCCAGTGGACTTAACTATGGCTACACCTTC.

This clonotype was seen repeatedly, ten times or more. This sequence joins TRBV6-1 and TRBJ2-2, with D possibly matching TRBD2 (7 bases). CDR3 length: 16 residues. Trimming removed 7 bases from V and 1 base from J, with 16 bases in between. Germline V gene sequence: CDR1 MNHNS, CDR2 SASEGT. CDR3 nucleotide sequence: TGTGCCAGCACCTACCGGGGGGCGTTGAACACCGGGGAGCTGTTTTTT. Translation gives CASTYRGALNTGELFF.

V usage is TRBV7-9 and J usage is TRBJ2-3; tentative D call: TRBD2 (6 bases). There are 14 residues in the CDR3. V was pared by 5 bases and J by 8 bases, with 17 bases between. The germline gives CDR1 SEHNR, CDR2 FQNEAQ (reference sequence). The CDR3 loop reads CASSRPREWSTQYF. The CDR3 nucleotides are TGTGCCAGCAGCCGGCCCCGGGAGTGGAGTACGCAGTATTTT.

This clonotype was detected many times. The chain uses TRBV12-3 or TRBV12-4 and TRBJ1-1; D not resolved. CDR3 length: 13 residues. The germline V and J ends were trimmed by 2 bases and 4 bases, with 8 bases remaining between them. CDR3 in amino acids: CASSLYSPTEAFF. The CDR3 DNA sequence: TGTGCCAGCAGTTTATACTCCCCCACTGAAGCTTTCTTT.

The rearrangement uses TRBV7-2 and TRBJ1-2; no definite D call. CDR1 is SGHTA, CDR2 FQGNSA, per germline. V lost 1 base and J 12 bases, leaving 9 bases between the germline ends. The CDR3 covers 11 residues. Here the CDR3 DNA reads TGTGCCAGCAGCTTAGACAGCGGAAACACCTTC. Translation gives CASSLDSGNTF.

This clonotype has a count of ten or more. The gene calls are TRBV2 and TRBJ1-5, with TRBD1 identical over 8 bases. Per the germline V gene, CDR1 is SNHLY and CDR2 is FYNNEI. The CDR3 spans 13 residues. With 7 bases clipped from V and 7 bases from J, the junction kept 6 bases outside the gene matches. The CDR3 DNA is TGTGCCAGCAATACAGGGGGTGGGCAGCCCCAGCATTTT. Translation: CASNTGGGQPQHF.

The rearrangement uses TRBV27 and TRBJ2-7; 13 bases line up with TRBD2. V shed 6 bases and J 3 bases; nucleotides not matched to a gene: 8. The CDR3 has 16 amino acids. The germline V gene encodes CDR1 MNHEY and CDR2 SMNVEV (reference sequence). DNA for the CDR3: TGTGCCAGCAGCCCCACAGGACTAGCGGGGGTCTACGAGCAGTACTTC. Its translation: CASSPTGLAGVYEQYF.

This clonotype was found many times. The genes are TRBV20-1 and TRBJ1-3; 7 bases fit TRBD1. This CDR3 comprises 15 residues. After removal of 3 bases from V and 0 bases from J, the junction contained 5 bases not matched to a gene. Germline V gene lookup returns CDR1 DFQATT and CDR2 SNEGSKA (reference sequence). CDR3 in amino acids: CSASARDSSGNTIYF. The CDR3, as DNA: TGCAGTGCTAGTGCCCGGGACAGCTCTGGAAACACCATATATTTT.

The chain carries TRBV20-1 and TRBJ2-7, with D perhaps matching TRBD1 (5 bases). V lost 0 bases and J lost 4, with 16 bases in between. CDR1 is DFQATT, CDR2 SNEGSKA, per germline (reference sequence). This CDR3 is built from 15 residues. CDR3 residues: CSAREDNRNDYEQYF. The DNA for the CDR3 is TGCAGTGCTAGAGAGGATAACAGGAACGATTACGAGCAGTACTTC.

The CDR3 spells CASSLGLAGGSYYEQYF. Here the CDR3 DNA reads TGTGCCAGCAGCTTAGGGCTAGCGGGAGGTAGCTACTACGAGCAGTACTTC. V usage is TRBV7-2 and J usage is TRBJ2-7; 11 nucleotides line up with TRBD2. After removal of 1 base from V and 3 bases from J, the junction contained 8 bases not matched to a gene. Germline CDR1 and CDR2: SGHTA and FQGNSA. This CDR3 comprises 17 residues. Filled out from reference TRBV7-2 and TRBJ2-7, the complete variable domain reads GAGVSQSPSNKVTEKGKDVELRCDPISGHTALYWYRQSLGQGLEFLIYFQGNSAPDKSGLPSDRFSAERTGGSVSTLTIQRTQQEDSAVYLCASSLGLAGGSYYEQYFGPGTRLTVT.

The chain couples TRBV24-1 to TRBJ2-3; D might be TRBD2 (6 bases). The CDR3 is made up of 13 amino acids. V shed 11 bases and J shed 4 bases, with 15 bases lying between them. The germline gives CDR1 KGHDR, CDR2 SFDVKD. CDR3 coding DNA: TGTGCCAGTACCGGGAGTGGTGCAGATACGCAGTATTTT. This sequence encodes CASTGSGADTQYF.